This is a list of T cell receptor beta chains from one sample in a study of tumor-infiltrating lymphocytes in localized non-small cell lung cancer. The table came from immunoSEQ multiplex PCR; TCRdb's copy has only in-frame clones and leaves some out. Of just over 7,000 clones detected, roughly 69% appear once; the ten largest clones hold 6.5% to 7.5%. The specimen sequenced was uninvolved lung tissue not adjacent to the tumor. Source of these receptors: a human donor with non-small cell lung cancer. Both conserved end residues are part of each CDR3. A D gene is named only where the DNA matches it firmly. Size is omitted from some rows. Given values are once, few, many or a class for expanded clones.

j_call,clone_size,d_call,v_call,cdr3_nt,cdr3_aa
TRBJ2-1,NA,NA,TRBV5-5,TGTGCCAGCAGCGCCCGGGGAGCCCGCTCCTACAATGAGCAGTTCTTC,CASSARGARSYNEQFF
TRBJ1-1,few,NA,TRBV30,TGTGCCTGGAGTGTACTTAACTCCCGGGGAAAAGGAGCTTTCTTT,CAWSVLNSRGKGAFF
TRBJ1-2,NA,NA,TRBV25-1,TGTGCCAGCAGTGACCAACAGGGAATCTATGGCTACACCTTC,CASSDQQGIYGYTF
TRBJ1-5,NA,NA,TRBV7-8,TGTGCCAACAGCTCCAGGGATAGCAATCAGCCCCAGCATTTT,CANSSRDSNQPQHF
TRBJ1-4,NA,TRBD1,TRBV4-3,TGCGCCAGCAGCCATGGACAGGGGGAATTGGGTGAAAAACTGTTTTTT,CASSHGQGELGEKLFF
TRBJ1-1,NA,NA,TRBV28,TGTGCCAGCAGTTTATGGGGCAGGGGATCGGGCACTGAAGCTTTCTTT,CASSLWGRGSGTEAFF
TRBJ1-5,NA,NA,TRBV7-8,TGTGCCAGCAGCTATGGGGGGGACCTCCGCAATCAGCCCCAGCATTTT,CASSYGGDLRNQPQHF
TRBJ1-2,NA,TRBD1,TRBV6-1,TGTGCCAGCAGGGCCGGGACAGGGGACGGCTACACCTTC,CASRAGTGDGYTF
TRBJ2-1,NA,TRBD2,TRBV7-2,TGTGCCAGCAGCTTACAGGGGACTAGCGGGGGTAATGAGCAGTTCTTC,CASSLQGTSGGNEQFF
TRBJ1-2,NA,NA,TRBV28,TGTGCCAGCAGTTTCCCAACAGGCGCTAACTATGGCTACACCTTC,CASSFPTGANYGYTF
TRBJ1-1,few,NA,TRBV19,TGTGCCAGTAGTATGGGTTCTGGGGACTACACTGAAGCTTTCTTT,CASSMGSGDYTEAFF
TRBJ1-3,NA,TRBD1,TRBV6-6,TGTGCCAGCAGTTGGGACAGCTCTGGAAACACCATATATTTT,CASSWDSSGNTIYF
TRBJ2-6,NA,NA,TRBV7-9,TGTGCCAGCAGCTTAGGTACTGGGGCCAACGTCCTGACTTTC,CASSLGTGANVLTF
TRBJ1-6,once,NA,TRBV18,TGTGCCAGCTCAGAGACAAACCTCGCAAGACCCCTCCACTTT,CASSETNLARPLHF
TRBJ2-7,NA,TRBD2,TRBV9,TGTGCCAGCAGCGGCGGGACTAGCGGAATCTACGAGCAGTACTTC,CASSGGTSGIYEQYF
TRBJ2-2,NA,NA,TRBV5-6,TGTGCCAGCAGCCTCCCGGACATATCCGGGGAGCTGTTTTTT,CASSLPDISGELFF
TRBJ1-5,NA,NA,TRBV11-2,TGTGCCAGCAGCTTAGAGGCGACGAGCAATCAGCCCCAGCATTTT,CASSLEATSNQPQHF
TRBJ1-1,NA,NA,TRBV19,TGTGCCAGTAGTATAGATCTAGGGTCGGTCACTCAAGCTTTCTTT,CASSIDLGSVTQAFF
TRBJ2-1,once,NA,TRBV5-1,TGCGCCAGCAGGCGGGACAGCTCCAATGAGCAGTTCTTC,CASRRDSSNEQFF
TRBJ2-5,NA,TRBD1,TRBV6-5,TGTGCCAGCAGTACGCGACAGGGCCTTCAAGAGACCCAGTACTTC,CASSTRQGLQETQYF
TRBJ1-3,once,NA,TRBV7-2,TGTGCCAGCAGCTCCCTCGGCGGGGTCGGAAACACCATATATTTT,CASSSLGGVGNTIYF
TRBJ1-6,NA,NA,TRBV27,TGTGCCAGCAGTTTAAGGATCGGCACGGCGGTCGCACCCCTCCACTTT,CASSLRIGTAVAPLHF
TRBJ2-5,medium-sized,TRBD1,TRBV4-2,TGTGCCAGCAGCCAATCCACAGGGGGTTCAGAGACCCAGTACTTC,CASSQSTGGSETQYF
TRBJ2-5,NA,NA,TRBV9,TGTGCCAGCAGACTTACAGGGCGGGAGACCCAGTACTTC,CASRLTGRETQYF
TRBJ2-5,NA,NA,TRBV6-5,TGTGCCAGCGGTTGGGCAGAGACCCAGTACTTC,CASGWAETQYF
TRBJ2-7,NA,TRBD1,TRBV11-3,TGTGCCAGCAGCTTAGACCGCGCAGGGGGTATATCTTACGAGCAGTACTTC,CASSLDRAGGISYEQYF
TRBJ2-3,NA,TRBD2,TRBV7-2,TGTGCCAGCAGCCCACCTGGGGGAGCGGGGATTTCGCAGTATTTT,CASSPPGGAGISQYF
TRBJ2-6,NA,NA,TRBV7-9,TGTGCCAGCAGCTTTTTGGCTGCTGGGGCCAACGTCCTGACTTTC,CASSFLAAGANVLTF
TRBJ2-1,NA,TRBD2,TRBV9,TGTGCCAGCAGCGAGGGGACTAGCGGGGGGAGGTCCTACAATGAGCAGTTCTTC,CASSEGTSGGRSYNEQFF